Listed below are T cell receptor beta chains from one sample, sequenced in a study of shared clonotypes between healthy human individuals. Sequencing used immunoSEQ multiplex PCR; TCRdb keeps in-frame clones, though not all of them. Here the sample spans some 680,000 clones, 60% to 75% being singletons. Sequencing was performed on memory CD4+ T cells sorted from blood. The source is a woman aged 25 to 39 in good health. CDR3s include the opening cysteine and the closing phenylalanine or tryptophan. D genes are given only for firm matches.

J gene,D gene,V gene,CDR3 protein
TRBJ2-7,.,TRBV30,CAWSGATTYEQYF
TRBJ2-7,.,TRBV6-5,CASSYRGDTYEQYF
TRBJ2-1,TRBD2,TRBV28,CASSQEGLASSYNEQFF
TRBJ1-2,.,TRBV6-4,CASSDSTIRDKLGYGYTF
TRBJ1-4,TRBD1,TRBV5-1,CASSFTGDREKLFF
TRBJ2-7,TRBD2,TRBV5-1,CASSVVAGGHEQYF
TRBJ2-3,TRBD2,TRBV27,CASSFSGSTDTQYF
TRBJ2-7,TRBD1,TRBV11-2,CASSLRTGESYEQYF
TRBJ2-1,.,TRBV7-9,CASSLYQTKSYNEQFF
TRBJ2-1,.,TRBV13,CASSPPGSGLREQFF
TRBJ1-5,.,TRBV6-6,CASNLPGGNQPQHF
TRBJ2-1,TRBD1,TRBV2,CASSERQGAWNEQFF
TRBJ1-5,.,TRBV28,CASTNSGGHQPQHF
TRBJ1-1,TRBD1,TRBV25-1,CASSERNSGGGAFF
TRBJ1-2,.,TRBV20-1,CSVSGGGYTF
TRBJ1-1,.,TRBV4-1,CASSLGGWTRMNTEAFF
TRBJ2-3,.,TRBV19,CAGPLGTQYF
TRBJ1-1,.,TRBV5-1,CASSFTGLHTEAFF
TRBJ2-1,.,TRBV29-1,CSVRGAGVYNEQFF
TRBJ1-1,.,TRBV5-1,CASSTKPSQNTEAFF
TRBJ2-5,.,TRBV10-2,CASSANRETQYF
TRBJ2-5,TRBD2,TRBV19,CASSIGGAGERETQYF